The 8 T cell receptor beta chains listed next were all sequenced from one sample in a study of metastatic and nonmetastatic thyroid tumors. TCRdb used MiXCR to call clones anew from the PCR reads. The sample shows 30,000 or so clones, approximately 30% of them seen only once. Each patient went into thyroid surgery without having received any treatment. Sequencing was carried out using blood. The origin of the receptors is a female donor with papillary thyroid cancer or a benign thyroid nodule (not recorded which). Some clones in this sample may be carry-over from other donors' samples.

By proportion, this clone is medium-sized. This chain uses TRBV28 with TRBJ1-2; D remains ambiguous. The CDR3 is made up of 15 amino acids. V was trimmed by 4 bases and J by 2 bases, leaving 14 bases between them. Per germline, CDR1 MDHEN and CDR2 SYDVKM. The CDR3 spells CASSSPSRINYGYTF. In DNA, the CDR3 is TGTGCCAGCAGTTCCCCATCCAGGATAAACTATGGCTACACCTTC.

The V gene is TRBV7-2, the J gene TRBJ1-1; the D is unclear. This CDR3 is 13 amino acids long. V lost 2 bases and J lost 2, with 6 bases in between. Germline assignment: CDR1 SGHTA and CDR2 FQGNSA. The CDR3 nucleotides read TGTGCCAGCAGCTTATATTTAAACACTGAAGCTTTCTTT. It specifies CASSLYLNTEAFF.

Only a few counts were recorded for this clone. The genes are TRBV19 and TRBJ2-7, with unresolved D. Germline CDR1 reads LNHDA; CDR2 reads SQIVND (reference sequence). V was clipped by 3 bases and J by 0 bases, with 12 bases between them. The CDR3 runs to 15 residues. CDR3 protein: CASSMLLYSSYEQYF. For the CDR3, the DNA is TGTGCCAGTAGTATGCTTCTTTACAGCTCCTACGAGCAGTACTTC. Full variable domain (missing parts from reference TRBV19 and TRBJ2-7): DGGITQSPKYLFRKEGQNVTLSCEQNLNHDAMYWYRQDPGQGLRLIYYSQIVNDFQKGDIAEGYSVSREKKESFPLTVTSAQKNPTAFYLCASSMLLYSSYEQYFGPGTRLTVT.

This clone has at least ten counts. The CDR3 DNA is TGTGCCAGTAGTCGAAGACGACAGGGCACTAACTATGGCTACACCTTC. Encoded protein: CASSRRRQGTNYGYTF. The chain links TRBV19 to TRBJ1-2; 7 bases align to TRBD1. This CDR3 spans 16 amino acids. V gave up 5 bases and J gave up 0 bases; unmatched junction bases: 9. Germline values: CDR1 LNHDA, CDR2 SQIVND (reference sequence).

By its share, this clone is medium-sized (0.01 to 0.1%). This sequence joins TRBV27 and TRBJ2-7; 7 positions match TRBD1. Germline loops: CDR1 MNHEY, CDR2 SMNVEV (reference sequence). CDR3 length: 13 residues. The J segment lost 3 bases and the V segment lost 5 bases, leaving 4 bases of the junction unmatched. The DNA for the CDR3 is TGTGCCAGCAGTCGGGCAGGGGGCTACGAGCAGTACTTC. Translated: CASSRAGGYEQYF.

This clone turned up a few times. An end of the junction differs from the germline gene, which may be a read error. The genes are TRBV6-1 and TRBJ2-7; 7 nucleotides line up with TRBD2. Germline V CDR1 and CDR2: MNHNS, SASEGT. The CDR3 contains 13 residues. DNA of the CDR3: TGTCCCAGCAGCCCAAGCGGGATCTACGAGCAGTACTTC. It specifies CPSSPSGIYEQYF.

The chain couples TRBV5-5 to TRBJ2-7; D possibly uses TRBD1 or TRBD2 (5 bases each). Germline V gene sequence: CDR1 SGHKS, CDR2 YYEKEE (reference sequence). The V end was cut by 4 bases, the J end by 3 bases, with 17 bases between. The CDR3 runs 15 residues. CDR3 region: CASSRTGTARYEQYF. The CDR3 nucleotides are TGTGCCAGCAGCCGAACTGGGACGGCACGCTACGAGCAGTACTTC. The full variable domain, with the rest looked up from reference TRBV5-5 and TRBJ2-7, is DAGVTQSPTHLIKTRGQQVTLRCSPISGHKSVSWYQQVLGQGPQFIFQYYEKEERGRGNFPDRFSARQFPNYSSELNVNALLLGDSALYLCASSRTGTARYEQYFGPGTRLTVT.

A few counts support this clone. CDR3 coding DNA: TGTGCCAGCAGTGAACGGCAGCTTTATGGCTACACCTTC. Its translation is CASSERQLYGYTF. J is TRBJ1-2 and V is TRBV2; D call uncertain. Trimming shortened V by 2 bases and J by 5 bases, and 9 bases separated the two germline ends. Germline V gives CDR1 SNHLY, CDR2 FYNNEI. The CDR3 covers 13 residues. Using reference TRBV2 and TRBJ1-2 for the parts outside the CDR3, the full variable domain is EPEVTQTPSHQVTQMGQEVILRCVPISNHLYFYWYRQILGQKVEFLVSFYNNEISEKSEIFDDQFSVERPDGSNFTLKIRSTKLEDSAMYFCASSERQLYGYTFGSGTRLTVV.